The rows below give T cell receptor beta chains drawn from one sample of a study of T cell clonotyping in hematopoietic cell transplantation. Using immunoSEQ multiplex PCR, the repertoire was profiled, and TCRdb retains in-frame clones only, with some absent. The sample contains over 10,000 clones, roughly 83% of which appear only once. This specimen was PBMCs, taken 100 days after allogeneic stem cell transplant. Receptor source: a female patient aged 35 to 55 who had an allogeneic stem cell transplant from a related donor, so T cells may come from the graft donor. Some clones in this sample may be carry-over from other donors' samples. CDR3s include the opening cysteine and the closing phenylalanine or tryptophan. The order of the fields is CDR3 DNA, CDR3 protein, V gene, clone size, D gene, J gene, CDR3 length. D genes are given only for firm matches. Clone size is not always given. Where it is, it says once, few, many or a class for expanded clones.

TGTGCCTGGAACTCAGGGGGAAACTATGGCTACACCTTC	CAWNSGGNYGYTF	TRBV30	-	TRBD1	TRBJ1-2	13
TGTGCCAGCAGCCCCCGGGACAGGGACCGGGGCGAGCAGTACTTC	CASSPRDRDRGEQYF	TRBV28	-	TRBD1	TRBJ2-7	15
TGTGCCAGTAGCCAGGCCGGGACCACGAACACCGGGGAGCTGTTTTTT	CASSQAGTTNTGELFF	TRBV19	-	-	TRBJ2-2	16
TGTGCCAGCAGCGAGGGGAGTTCTGGGGCCAACGTCCTGACTTTC	CASSEGSSGANVLTF	TRBV6-4	-	-	TRBJ2-6	15
TGTGCCAGTAGTATAGATCCGACTCCCCCCCAGTACTTC	CASSIDPTPPQYF	TRBV19	few	-	TRBJ2-5	13
TGTGCCAGCTCCTGGGACATCTACGAGCAGTACTTC	CASSWDIYEQYF	TRBV2	once	-	TRBJ2-7	12
TGTGCCAGCAGGTACCTAGCGGGAGGTCGGAATGAGCAGTTCTTC	CASRYLAGGRNEQFF	TRBV6-5	-	TRBD2	TRBJ2-1	15
TGTGCCAGCAGCCCGGGACAGGGTGGCCAGCCCCAGCATTTT	CASSPGQGGQPQHF	TRBV5-6	few	TRBD1	TRBJ1-5	14
TGTGCCAGCAGCGTAGGACCCGGGACATATGGCTACACCTTC	CASSVGPGTYGYTF	TRBV6-1	-	-	TRBJ1-2	14
TGTGCCTGGAGCAAGGGGGCAGGGGGGAATCAGCCCCAGCATTTT	CAWSKGAGGNQPQHF	TRBV30	-	TRBD1	TRBJ1-5	15
TGTGCCATCAGTGAGTCGGCTGGGGTTGGCTACACCTTC	CAISESAGVGYTF	TRBV10-3	-	-	TRBJ1-2	13
TGTGCCAGCAGCTTAGATCGGCTAGCGGCAAAGAATGAGCAGTTCTTC	CASSLDRLAAKNEQFF	TRBV11-2	-	TRBD2	TRBJ2-1	16
TGTGCCATCAGAGGGGACAGGGGGGACTATGGCTACACCTTC	CAIRGDRGDYGYTF	TRBV10-3	-	TRBD1	TRBJ1-2	14
TGTGCCACCCAAACCAGGACAGGGGCTATTTACGAGCAGTACTTC	CATQTRTGAIYEQYF	TRBV27	-	TRBD1	TRBJ2-7	15
TGTGCCAGCAGTCTAAATCCTGACAGATACAATGAGCAGTTCTTC	CASSLNPDRYNEQFF	TRBV27	once	-	TRBJ2-1	15
TGTGCCAGCAGCCCCGAACCGACGGGGGGAGGGATCTACAATGAGCAGTTCTTC	CASSPEPTGGGIYNEQFF	TRBV7-6	-	TRBD2	TRBJ2-1	18
TGTGCCAGCAGCCGGGACAGGGGTTATAGGAGCAACTATGGCTACACCTTC	CASSRDRGYRSNYGYTF	TRBV14	-	TRBD1	TRBJ1-2	17
TGTGCCATCAGTGAAGTTGACACCGGGGAGCTGTTTTTT	CAISEVDTGELFF	TRBV10-3	-	-	TRBJ2-2	13
TGTGCCAGCAGTTTGCCAACAGGGAATACTGAAGCTTTCTTT	CASSLPTGNTEAFF	TRBV28	-	-	TRBJ1-1	14
TGTGCCAGCAGTGAAGCGATGGGGCTAGCGTCCGAGCAGTACTTC	CASSEAMGLASEQYF	TRBV2	once	-	TRBJ2-7	15
TGTGCCAGCAGTTACCAGGGCGGCACTGAAGCTTTCTTT	CASSYQGGTEAFF	TRBV6-5	-	-	TRBJ1-1	13
TGTGCCTGGAATGTGGGAGAGGCAGGGCTCATTTCACCCCTCCACTTT	CAWNVGEAGLISPLHF	TRBV30	once	-	TRBJ1-6	16
TGTGCCAGCAGCAGGGCGGGACAGGGGTTCCACGAGCAGTACTTC	CASSRAGQGFHEQYF	TRBV6-5	-	TRBD1	TRBJ2-7	15
TGTGCCAGCAACGGACTAAGGGGTCCCACAGATACGCAGTATTTT	CASNGLRGPTDTQYF	TRBV7-9	-	-	TRBJ2-3	15
TGTGCCAGCAGTTCGGGCAGGGTCGAGCAGTACTTC	CASSSGRVEQYF	TRBV6-5	-	-	TRBJ2-7	12
TGTGCCAGTAGTATGACAGGGGAGACTGAAGCTTTCTTT	CASSMTGETEAFF	TRBV19	-	TRBD1	TRBJ1-1	13
TGTGCCAGCAGCCCAGGGGGCCTCGCCTCTAACTATGGCTACACCTTC	CASSPGGLASNYGYTF	TRBV28	-	TRBD1	TRBJ1-2	16
TGTGCCTGGAGAACAGCTTACACCGGGGAGCTGTTTTTT	CAWRTAYTGELFF	TRBV30	-	-	TRBJ2-2	13
TGTGCCAGCAGCCAGAGACAGGCCCGCTCCTACGAGCAGTACTTC	CASSQRQARSYEQYF	TRBV5-6	-	-	TRBJ2-7	15
TGCAGCGTCGGATCCAGGGGGAGCGAAAAACTGTTTTTT	CSVGSRGSEKLFF	TRBV29-1	-	TRBD1	TRBJ1-4	13
TGTGCCAGCAGCCCGGACTACGTCGGTGAGCAGTTCTTC	CASSPDYVGEQFF	TRBV5-5	-	-	TRBJ2-1	13
TGTGCCTGGGGGACCGACAGTCCTCAGTATTTT	CAWGTDSPQYF	TRBV30	-	-	TRBJ2-3	11
TGTGCCAGCAGCTTCTATGGGGGGGGCCCGAACACTGAAGCTTTCTTT	CASSFYGGGPNTEAFF	TRBV7-6	-	-	TRBJ1-1	16
TGTGCCACTTCCCCTGGGGCTTCCACCTATGGCTACACCTTC	CATSPGASTYGYTF	TRBV9	-	-	TRBJ1-2	14
TGTGCCAGCAGTTATGATGGGGAGCTGTTTTTT	CASSYDGELFF	TRBV6-5	-	-	TRBJ2-2	11
TGTGCCAGCAGCTTAGGGGACCGGCGCACTGAAGCTTTCTTT	CASSLGDRRTEAFF	TRBV7-2	-	-	TRBJ1-1	14
TGTGCCAGCAGTGAAAGTTATGGGGGAGGTCTCGACGAGCAGTACTTC	CASSESYGGGLDEQYF	TRBV6-1	-	-	TRBJ2-7	16
TGTGCCAGCGGCATTCGGCAGGGAGAAGGCTACACCTTC	CASGIRQGEGYTF	TRBV2	-	-	TRBJ1-2	13
TGTGCCAGCAGCTGGGGCGGGGACAGGGGAAACACCGGGGAGCTGTTTTTT	CASSWGGDRGNTGELFF	TRBV5-6	-	TRBD1	TRBJ2-2	17
TGTGCCACCAGCAGTCCAGGACAGTTTTCACCCCTCCACTTT	CATSSPGQFSPLHF	TRBV15	-	-	TRBJ1-6	14
TGTGCCAGCAGTTCCCGACCGAACACCGGGGAGCTGTTTTTT	CASSSRPNTGELFF	TRBV27	-	-	TRBJ2-2	14
TGTGCCAGCACTCTTCGGACAGGGGGCAATCAGCCCCAGCATTTT	CASTLRTGGNQPQHF	TRBV2	-	TRBD1	TRBJ1-5	15
TGTGCCAGCAGCTACCAGGGTAGTGAGTCTGGCTACACCTTC	CASSYQGSESGYTF	TRBV5-4	-	-	TRBJ1-2	14
TGTGCCAGCAGCTTGGAAAGGGACAGGCAAGATTGGGGCACCTTC	CASSLERDRQDWGTF	TRBV5-8	-	TRBD1	TRBJ1-2	15
TGTGCCAGCAGCCCAGGACAGGGGGCGTACGAGCAGTACTTC	CASSPGQGAYEQYF	TRBV9	-	TRBD1	TRBJ2-7	14
TGTGCCATCAGTACCTCTCAAGACACAGATACGCAGTATTTT	CAISTSQDTDTQYF	TRBV10-3	-	-	TRBJ2-3	14
TGTGCCAGCAGCCAATTGGATAGCGGATCCTCCTACGAGCAGTACTTC	CASSQLDSGSSYEQYF	TRBV14	-	-	TRBJ2-7	16